The 29 T cell receptor beta chains listed next were all sequenced from one sample in a study of technical replicates of blood from a handful of donors. The repertoire was sequenced with immunoSEQ multiplex PCR; TCRdb's copy has only in-frame clones and lacks some. In the table there are approximately 73,000 clones, about 90% of which are singletons. Sample: T cells isolated from PBMCs. Receptors originate from a human donor in good health.

In this sample, this clone turned up a few times. This chain links TRBV5-4 with TRBJ2-7; D call uncertain. This CDR3 contains 11 residues. Trimming took off 7 bases at V and 0 bases at J, with 5 bases between the two ends. Germline V CDR1 and CDR2: SGHNT, YYREEE (reference sequence). The CDR3 sequence: CASGNSYEQYF. Written as DNA, the CDR3 is TGTGCCAGCGGCAACTCCTACGAGCAGTACTTC.

With regard to this clone: One end of the junction fails to match germline, which may point to a read error. The chain employs TRBV29-1 and TRBJ2-7, with 9 bases lining up with TRBD1. This CDR3 region has 15 residues. Germline assignment: CDR1 SQVTM and CDR2 ANQGSEA. CDR3 region: CSVKDDRGGNYEQYF. The DNA for the CDR3 is TGCAGCGTTAAAGATGACAGGGGGGGGAACTACGAGCAGTACTTC.

Comments on this clone: An end of the junction does not agree with germline; a read error may underlie this. The chain carries TRBV19 and TRBJ2-7, with D unresolved. Germline V gives CDR1 LNHDA, CDR2 SQIVND (reference sequence). The CDR3 contains 13 residues. CDR3 sequence: CASSFSLSYEQYF. For the CDR3, the DNA is TGTGCTAGTAGTTTCTCACTCTCCTACGAGCAGTACTTC.

V usage is TRBV7-9 and J usage is TRBJ2-1; maybe TRBD2 (5 bases). Germline V gene sequence: CDR1 SEHNR, CDR2 FQNEAQ (reference sequence). V dropped 3 bases and J dropped 4 bases, with 10 bases sitting between them. The CDR3 is made up of 14 amino acids. Written as DNA, the CDR3 is TGTGCCAGCAGCTTGGGGAGCGGTTACAATGAGCAGTTCTTC. Translated: CASSLGSGYNEQFF.

V is TRBV14 and J is TRBJ1-2; D call uncertain. Trimming took 3 bases from V and 4 from J, leaving 15 bases between them. In germline, CDR1 is SGHDN, CDR2 FVKESK. This CDR3 is built from 15 residues. The CDR3 protein is CASSHGAPDSYGYTF. The CDR3 DNA reads TGTGCCAGCAGCCATGGCGCGCCAGACTCCTATGGCTACACCTTC.

The V gene is TRBV19, the J gene TRBJ1-2; D gene unclear. The CDR3 has 14 residues. V lost 6 bases to trimming and J lost 1 base, with 12 bases between them. Per germline, CDR1 LNHDA and CDR2 SQIVND (reference sequence). The CDR3 here is CASRSNTGNYGYTF. The CDR3 DNA sequence: TGTGCCAGTAGGTCGAATACGGGTAACTATGGCTACACCTTC.

The chain couples TRBV27 to TRBJ2-3; D gene ambiguous. From germline, CDR1 is MNHEY and CDR2 SMNVEV (reference sequence). The CDR3 runs 14 residues. V was pared by 0 bases and J by 2 bases, with 6 bases between. CDR3 nucleotides: TGTGCCAGCAGTTTATCGGGCCCCACAGATACGCAGTATTTT. Translating gives CASSLSGPTDTQYF.

The chain has TRBV5-1 and TRBJ1-2; 8 bases match TRBD1. V dropped 2 bases and J dropped 4; count of bases not matched to a gene: 7. CDR3 length equals 15 residues. The germline V gene encodes CDR1 SGHRS and CDR2 YFSETQ. In DNA form, the CDR3 reads TGCGCCAGCAGCTTCGGACAGGGATCTAGCTATGGCTACACCTTC. Protein product: CASSFGQGSSYGYTF.

The chain combines TRBV5-1 with TRBJ2-3, with D maybe TRBD2 (5 bases). From germline, CDR1 is SGHRS and CDR2 YFSETQ. The CDR3 has 15 amino acids. V lost 0 bases and J lost 0, with 8 bases in between. The CDR3 loop is CASSLATGSTDTQYF. The CDR3 DNA follows: TGCGCCAGCAGCTTGGCCACGGGGAGCACAGATACGCAGTATTTT.

Only a few counts were recorded for this clone. The rearrangement joins TRBV25-1 to TRBJ1-1; TRBD1 is a possible D gene (6 bases). The V end was cut by 6 bases, the J end by 2 bases, with 13 bases between. This CDR3 has 14 amino acids. Per germline, CDR1 MGHDK and CDR2 SYGVNS. Here the CDR3 reads CASRRYRDNTEAFF. The CDR3 region has the DNA TGTGCCAGCAGGAGATACAGGGACAACACTGAAGCTTTCTTT. The full variable domain, its missing parts supplied by reference TRBV25-1 and TRBJ1-1, is EADIYQTPRYLVIGTGKKITLECSQTMGHDKMYWYQQDPGMELHLIHYSYGVNSTEKGDLSSESTVSRIRTEHFPLTLESARPSHTSQYLCASRRYRDNTEAFFGQGTRLTVV.

The chain joins TRBV4-1 to TRBJ2-7; 7 nucleotides match TRBD1. Trimming cost V 4 bases and J 4 bases; bases outside gene matches: 7. CDR1 and CDR2 (germline): MGHRA, YSYEKL. This CDR3 spans 14 amino acids. The CDR3 is CASSLSRDSYEQYF. Here the CDR3 DNA reads TGCGCCAGCAGCCTTAGCCGGGACAGTTACGAGCAGTACTTC.

This chain connects TRBV29-1 to TRBJ2-1, with 7 nucleotides matching TRBD1. Germline CDR1 reads SQVTM; CDR2 reads ANQGSEA. V was clipped by 4 bases and J by 0 bases; unmatched bases: 12. This CDR3 contains 17 residues. The CDR3 nucleotides read TGCAGCGTTGTCGGGATTACAGGGGTTAGCTCCTACAATGAGCAGTTCTTC. Encoded protein: CSVVGITGVSSYNEQFF.

The count of this clone is one. The chain recombines TRBV9 with TRBJ2-7, with 10 bases identical to TRBD2. The CDR3 spans 15 residues. From germline, CDR1 is SGDLS and CDR2 YYNGEE. V lost 3 bases, J lost 0 bases, and 3 bases stayed unmatched. CDR3 sequence: CASSATSGSSYEQYF. Written as DNA, the CDR3 is TGTGCCAGCAGCGCGACTAGCGGGTCCTCCTACGAGCAGTACTTC.

The chain joins TRBV7-4 to TRBJ1-5, with D hard to call. Germline V gene data show CDR1 as SGHVT and CDR2 as SQSDAQ. V dropped 3 bases and J dropped 1 base, with 13 bases sitting between them. The CDR3 is 16 residues long. The CDR3: CASSFGKAGSNQPQHF. DNA of the CDR3: TGTGCCAGCAGCTTCGGGAAGGCCGGGAGCAATCAGCCCCAGCATTTT.

The CDR3 loop reads CASGKRGQIEYSSGNTIYF. The CDR3 DNA sequence: TGTGCCAGCGGAAAGCGGGGACAAATAGAATACTCCTCTGGAAACACCATATATTTT. This chain uses TRBV28 with TRBJ1-3; D might be TRBD1 (6 bases). V lost 8 bases and J 0 bases, leaving 26 bases between the germline ends. CDR3 length equals 19 residues. Per the germline V gene, CDR1 is MDHEN and CDR2 is SYDVKM. Variable domain in full (rest from reference TRBV28 and TRBJ1-3): DVKVTQSSRYLVKRTGEKVFLECVQDMDHENMFWYRQDPGLGLRLIYFSYDVKMKEKGDIPEGYSVSREKKERFSLILESASTNQTSMYLCASGKRGQIEYSSGNTIYFGEGSWLTVV.

V and J are TRBV30 and TRBJ2-5, with 9 bases lining up with TRBD2. J was trimmed by 1 base and V by 0 bases; bases with no gene match: 9. CDR3 length equals 17 residues. Germline V gene lookup returns CDR1 GTSNPN and CDR2 SVGIG (reference sequence). The DNA for the CDR3 is TGTGCCTGGAGTGTACGGGTGGTAGCGGGAGTCCAAGAGACCCAGTACTTC. Encoded protein: CAWSVRVVAGVQETQYF.

Only one count was recorded for this clone. This chain uses TRBV29-1 with TRBJ1-2; D gene unclear. V dropped 3 bases and J dropped 6 bases, with 8 bases sitting between them. The CDR3 is 11 amino acids. Germline loops: CDR1 SQVTM, CDR2 ANQGSEA. The CDR3 protein is CSVEGGNGYTF. In DNA form, the CDR3 reads TGCAGCGTTGAGGGAGGAAATGGCTACACCTTC.

The genes are TRBV6-5 and TRBJ1-1; 8 bases agree with TRBD1. The V segment lost 6 bases and the J segment 2 bases; nucleotides outside the gene matches: 8. From germline, CDR1 is MNHEY and CDR2 SVGAGI. This CDR3 has 15 amino acids. CDR3 region: CASSSRTGHNTEAFF. The DNA for the CDR3 is TGTGCCAGCAGCTCTCGGACAGGGCATAACACTGAAGCTTTCTTT.

The chain uses TRBV29-1 and TRBJ1-5; tentative D call: TRBD1 (6 bases). The CDR3 spans 14 residues. V was clipped by 6 bases and J by 5 bases, with 17 bases between them. The V gene's germline CDR1 is SQVTM and CDR2 ANQGSEA. The CDR3 sequence: CSVTGLPGDQPQHF. In DNA, the CDR3 is TGCAGCGTAACGGGCCTACCAGGGGATCAGCCCCAGCATTTT.

V gene TRBV27 combines with J gene TRBJ2-2; D is undetermined. Trimming took 6 bases from V and 2 from J, leaving 10 bases between them. This CDR3 contains 14 residues. Germline V gene data show CDR1 as MNHEY and CDR2 as SMNVEV (reference sequence). CDR3 DNA: TGTGCCAGCAGACCGCTGGCAAACACCGGGGAGCTGTTTTTT. This translates into CASRPLANTGELFF.

The chain couples TRBV4-3 to TRBJ1-5, with D tentatively TRBD1 (5 bases). The V and J ends lost 0 bases and 2 bases respectively, with 5 bases between them. The CDR3 length is 14 residues. From germline, CDR1 is LGHNA and CDR2 YSLEER. CDR3 coding DNA: TGCGCCAGCAGCCAAGAACAGGGCAATCAGCCCCAGCATTTT. This gives the protein CASSQEQGNQPQHF.

The genes are TRBV2 and TRBJ1-1; perhaps TRBD1 as D (5 bases). CDR1 and CDR2 (germline): SNHLY, FYNNEI. The CDR3 contains 12 residues. The V end lost 5 bases, the J end lost 7 bases, and 11 bases lay between the germline ends. The CDR3: CASSWGGVEAFF. The CDR3 nucleotides read TGTGCCAGCAGTTGGGGGGGAGTTGAAGCTTTCTTT.

The V gene is TRBV27, the J gene TRBJ1-4; 8 bases match TRBD1. Germline-derived CDR1 and CDR2 are MNHEY and SMNVEV (reference sequence). This CDR3 has 15 residues. The V and J ends lost 5 bases and 3 bases, in that order; junction bases with no gene match: 5. CDR3 DNA: TGTGCCAGCAGTGCCCAGGGGGCGGCTAATGAAAAACTGTTTTTT. Residues: CASSAQGAANEKLFF. Supplemented by reference TRBV27 and TRBJ1-4, the full variable domain reads EAQVTQNPRYLITVTGKKLTVTCSQNMNHEYMSWYRQDPGLGLRQIYYSMNVEVTDKGDVPEGYKVSRKEKRNFPLILESPSPNQTSLYFCASSAQGAANEKLFFGSGTQLSVL.

This sequence joins TRBV10-3 and TRBJ2-3, with a tentative D call TRBD2 (5 bases). Germline lookup yields CDR1 ENHRY and CDR2 SYGVKD. CDR3 length: 13 residues. V was shortened by 3 bases and J by 4 bases, with 8 bases between the two germline ends. The CDR3 region is CAISDGIADTQYF. The CDR3 nucleotides read TGTGCCATCAGTGACGGGATTGCAGATACGCAGTATTTT.

This clone was observed a single time. The chain joins TRBV11-3 to TRBJ2-4, with D possibly being TRBD1 (6 bases). In germline, CDR1 is SGHNT, CDR2 YENEEA. The CDR3 totals 12 residues. V lost 5 bases, J lost 8 bases, and 10 bases lay in between. DNA for the CDR3: TGTGCCAGCAGCGTACAGGGATACATTCAGTACTTC. This translates into CASSVQGYIQYF.

CDR3 nucleotides: TGTGCCAGCAGGAACCCGACAGGGGGCGCCGGGGAGACCCAGTACTTC. Protein product: CASRNPTGGAGETQYF. The chain combines TRBV28 with TRBJ2-5; 10 bases fit TRBD1. CDR1 MDHEN and CDR2 SYDVKM come from the germline V gene. Trimming at V came to 6 bases and at J to 5 bases, leaving 12 bases not matched to a gene. CDR3 length: 16 residues.

The V call is TRBV30, the J call TRBJ2-7; weak D call: TRBD2 (6 bases). Germline lookup yields CDR1 GTSNPN and CDR2 SVGIG (reference sequence). The CDR3 loop spans 15 amino acids. V was shortened by 2 bases and J by 5 bases, with 19 bases between the two germline ends. CDR3 protein: CAWSPGGEGSDEQYF. The CDR3 DNA reads TGTGCCTGGAGTCCCGGGGGAGAGGGAAGCGACGAGCAGTACTTC.

This clone was observed a single time. V and J are TRBV5-1 and TRBJ1-5; D gene ambiguous. Germline V gene lookup returns CDR1 SGHRS and CDR2 YFSETQ. This CDR3 has 14 residues. Trimming removed 4 bases at V and 5 bases at J, with 13 bases between. CDR3 DNA: TGCGCCAGCAGCCTGACATCTGGGTATCAGCCCCAGCATTTT. Its translation is CASSLTSGYQPQHF.

The chain couples TRBV11-2 to TRBJ1-1; TRBD1 is a possible D gene (5 bases). Germline V lookup: CDR1 SGHAT, CDR2 FQNNGV. V gave up 5 bases and J gave up 4 bases, with 11 bases separating them. The CDR3 contains 13 residues. CDR3 bases: TGTGCCAGCAGCCAGACAGTCCCCACTGAAGCTTTCTTT. Translating gives CASSQTVPTEAFF.